The 11 T cell receptor beta chains below come from one sample, sequenced in a study of T cell changes during pregnancy in multiple sclerosis (dated by TCRdb to the late 2010s). The library relied on the immunoSEQ multiplex PCR assay. In its TCRdb copy, this immuneACCESS table keeps in-frame sequences only and misses some clones. Where compared with another copy, unresolved V genes explain less than half of these, and the others have no known cause. The sample table shows over 70,000 clones, and 75% to 95% are seen once. Roughly 1.9% of the sample belongs to the ten largest clones. Sequenced material: peripheral blood, taken in the first trimester of pregnancy. Receptor source: a female donor in good health, enrolled as a control in a pregnancy study.

The V gene is TRBV5-6, the J gene TRBJ2-7; D call uncertain. Germline loops: CDR1 SGHDT, CDR2 YYEEEE. This CDR3 is 14 amino acids long. Deletions cut 2 bases from V and 3 bases from J, with 12 bases between. Here the CDR3 reads CASSFLGSGYEQYF. The CDR3 DNA reads as TGTGCCAGCAGCTTTCTGGGTTCAGGCTACGAGCAGTACTTC.

The rearrangement links TRBV4-3 to TRBJ2-1; TRBD2 is a possible D gene (5 bases). Per germline, CDR1 LGHNA and CDR2 YSLEER. Deletions cut 3 bases from V and 6 bases from J, with 9 bases between. The length of the CDR3 is 13 residues. The CDR3 reads CASSQVGSNEQFF. CDR3 sequence (DNA): TGCGCCAGCAGCCAGGTAGGGAGCAATGAGCAGTTCTTC.

The rearrangement links TRBV7-2 to TRBJ2-7; perhaps TRBD1 as D (6 bases). With 1 base removed from V and 5 bases from J, the gap between germline ends came to 12 bases. The germline V gene encodes CDR1 SGHTA and CDR2 FQGNSA. CDR3 length equals 14 residues. The CDR3 DNA sequence: TGTGCCAGCAGCTTAGGTTTTACAGGGAACGAGCAGTACTTC. This sequence encodes CASSLGFTGNEQYF.

The chain carries TRBV7-8 and TRBJ2-3; D might be TRBD2 (6 bases). Trimming left V 3 bases short and J 4 bases short, with 14 bases between. Germline CDR1 SGHVS, CDR2 FQNEAQ. The CDR3 totals 15 residues. The CDR3: CASSLGGLPPDTQYF. The CDR3 DNA sequence: TGTGCCAGCAGCTTGGGGGGACTCCCCCCAGATACGCAGTATTTT.

This rearrangement joins TRBV4-3 to TRBJ1-1; weak D call: TRBD1 (5 bases). This CDR3 comprises 13 residues. CDR1 is LGHNA and CDR2 is YSLEER in the germline V gene. V was pared by 3 bases and J by 5 bases, with 10 bases between. CDR3 protein: CASSQETVTEAFF. CDR3 DNA: TGCGCCAGCAGCCAGGAGACAGTTACTGAAGCTTTCTTT.

The chain carries TRBV5-6 and TRBJ1-2; 8 nucleotides agree with TRBD1. The CDR3 is 13 amino acids. V lost 4 bases, J lost 12 bases, and 11 bases stayed unmatched. The germline V gene has CDR1 SGHDT and CDR2 YYEEEE. CDR3 nucleotide sequence: TGTGCCAGCAGCCTGATCCGACAGGGGCGAAACACCTTC. It encodes CASSLIRQGRNTF.

The CDR3 DNA is TGTGCCAGCAGCTTGGTTGAGGGGGCGGGCGGCTACACCTTC. The encoded protein is CASSLVEGAGGYTF. The V gene is TRBV5-6, the J gene TRBJ1-2, with 7 bases aligning to TRBD1. CDR3 length: 14 amino acids. Germline CDR1 is SGHDT and CDR2 is YYEEEE. V lost 0 bases and J lost 8; bases outside the gene matches: 7.

This chain joins TRBV6-6 and TRBJ1-5; D call uncertain. CDR1 is MNHNY and CDR2 is SVGAGI in the germline V gene (reference sequence). The length of the CDR3 is 16 residues. V lost 8 bases, J lost 0 bases, and 17 bases lay in between. Here the CDR3 DNA reads TGTGCCAGCCAAGGCCAGTCGCGGTATAGCAATCAGCCCCAGCATTTT. Protein product: CASQGQSRYSNQPQHF.

This chain uses TRBV4-2 with TRBJ2-1; 10 bases align to TRBD2. This CDR3 is 17 amino acids long. From germline, CDR1 is LGHNA and CDR2 YNFKEQ. J lost 10 bases, V lost 0 bases, and 12 bases had no gene match. CDR3 DNA: TGTGCCAGCAGCCAAGATGTGAGGGCTAGCGGGGGATTGGAGCAGTTCTTC. It codes for CASSQDVRASGGLEQFF.

The sample holds a few counts of this clone. The rearrangement links TRBV2 to TRBJ1-1; D is ambiguous. The CDR3 extends over 14 amino acids. Germline V lookup: CDR1 SNHLY, CDR2 FYNNEI. V was shortened by 5 bases and J by 2 bases, with 12 bases between the two germline ends. The CDR3 spells CASSPLQSNTEAFF. In DNA form, the CDR3 reads TGTGCCAGCAGTCCTTTACAGAGTAACACTGAAGCTTTCTTT.

The chain couples TRBV19 to TRBJ1-4; TRBD1 matches at 8 bases. This CDR3 spans 15 amino acids. The germline gives CDR1 LNHDA, CDR2 SQIVND (reference sequence). After removal of 3 bases from V and 8 bases from J, the junction contained 8 bases not matched to a gene. The DNA of the CDR3 is TGTGCCAGTAGTATGGAGGACAGGGCGGCAGAAAAACTGTTTTTT. Protein product: CASSMEDRAAEKLFF.